This TCR beta chain is from a study of cytomegalovirus exposure and HLA in healthy donors. Across the study: A subsequent analysis reported that the 95 to 150 validation repertoires were produced on the same platform that had also been used for the 550 to 750 first-cohort repertoires. Findings and caveats of the study: Under in vitro conditions, three CMV-associated chains were confirmed as specific for CMV antigens.

A word on this clone: Its antigen is as yet unknown.

Profiling relied on immunoSEQ multiplex PCR, and the TCRdb table lists in-frame clones only, not all of them. The sample lists around 260,000 clones, roughly 88% occurring once. Trimming removed 4 bases from V and 4 bases from J; junction bases left unmatched: 6. This CDR3 has 14 amino acids. The germline gives CDR1 SGHAT, CDR2 FQNNGV. This TCR came from a woman aged 25 to 39 in good health and CMV-seronegative. V and J are TRBV11-2 and TRBJ2-7; 8 nucleotides match TRBD1. Material: PBMCs. CDR3 nucleotide sequence: TGTGCCAGCAGCTCAGACAGGGGCGGTTACGAGCAGTACTTC. Translating it yields CASSSDRGGYEQYF.